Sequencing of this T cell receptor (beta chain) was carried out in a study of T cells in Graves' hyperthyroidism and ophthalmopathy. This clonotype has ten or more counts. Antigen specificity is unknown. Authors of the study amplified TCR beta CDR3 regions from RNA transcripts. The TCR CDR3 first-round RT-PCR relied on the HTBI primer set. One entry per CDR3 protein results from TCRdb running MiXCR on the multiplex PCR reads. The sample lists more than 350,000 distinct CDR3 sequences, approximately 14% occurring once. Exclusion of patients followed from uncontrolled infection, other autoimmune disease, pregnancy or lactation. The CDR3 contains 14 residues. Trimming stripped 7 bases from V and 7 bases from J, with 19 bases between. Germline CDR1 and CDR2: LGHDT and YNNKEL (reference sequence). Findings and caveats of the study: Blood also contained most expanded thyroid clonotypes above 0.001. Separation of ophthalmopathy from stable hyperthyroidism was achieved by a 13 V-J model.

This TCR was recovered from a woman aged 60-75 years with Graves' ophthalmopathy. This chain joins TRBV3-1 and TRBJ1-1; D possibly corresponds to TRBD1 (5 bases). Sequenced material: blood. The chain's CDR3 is CASNVRDRRGEAFF. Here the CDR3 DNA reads TGTGCCAGCAACGTCCGAGACAGACGAGGTGAAGCTTTCTTT. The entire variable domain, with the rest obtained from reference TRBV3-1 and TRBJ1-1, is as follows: DTAVSQTPKYLVTQMGNDKSIKCEQNLGHDTMYWYKQDSKKFLKIMFSYNNKELIINETVPNRFSPKSPDKAHLNLHINSLELGDSAVYFCASNVRDRRGEAFFGQGTRLTVV.